This T cell receptor (beta chain) originates from a study of CD8+ T cells in alopecia areata. Whole-study results and caveats: Normal scalp had lower clonality than lesional scalp, with alopecia totalis/universalis lesions showing this most strongly.

Trimming removed 9 bases from V and 2 bases from J; junction bases left unmatched: 8. The germline V gene has CDR1 ENHRY and CDR2 SYGVKD. This CDR3 is built from 14 residues. Concerning this clone itself: The antigen remains unidentified.

Peripheral blood and lesional scalp punch biopsies were taken from alopecia areata patients. Sequencing templates came from extracted RNA that was reverse transcribed into cDNA. TCRdb's table, derived via immunoSEQ multiplex PCR, lists solely in-frame clones and lacks some. The sample contains some 130,000 clones, 45% to 65% of which appear only once. The sequence was collected from a human donor with alopecia areata. This material consisted of CD4+ T cells sorted from blood, taken at week 0. This chain links TRBV10-3 with TRBJ2-3; 7 bases agree with TRBD1. Here the CDR3 DNA reads TGTGCCATTTCACAGGGGACCGACACAGATACGCAGTATTTT. Protein sequence: CAISQGTDTDTQYF.